One TCR beta chain is described in this entry. Its antigen is as yet unknown. The table came from immunoSEQ multiplex PCR; TCRdb's copy has only in-frame clones and leaves some out. The sample carries 65,000 to 80,000 clones, 94% recorded once. The V end was cut by 0 bases, the J end by 4 bases, with 4 bases between. Germline lookup yields CDR1 SGHDN and CDR2 FVKESK. The CDR3 extends over 13 amino acids. This sample was included in a study of cytomegalovirus exposure and HLA in healthy donors. Study findings and constraints: Three CMV-associated chains proved CMV antigen-specific in vitro.

The chain joins TRBV14 to TRBJ2-1; D is undetermined. This sequence originates from a woman younger than 30 in good health and CMV-seropositive. The sequencing input was PBMCs. The CDR3 DNA is TGTGCCAGCAGCCAAGATCAGTACAATGAGCAGTTCTTC. Translating gives CASSQDQYNEQFF.